Below are 20 T cell receptor beta chains sequenced from a single sample in a study of blood T cell repertoires in COVID-19. Profiling relied on immunoSEQ multiplex PCR, and the TCRdb table lists in-frame clones only, not all of them. Of about 140,000 clones detected, more than 75% appear once; the ten largest clones hold 3.5% to 5.5%. The sequencing input was peripheral blood. All receptors derive from a woman aged 40 to 49 with acute or convalescent COVID-19.

This chain joins TRBV6-2 or TRBV6-3 and TRBJ1-2; TRBD1 agrees at 7 bases. The CDR3 consists of 15 residues. Per the germline V gene, CDR1 is MNHEY and CDR2 is SVGEGT. Unmatched junction bases numbered 8, after V lost 4 bases and J lost 3 bases. In DNA form, the CDR3 reads TGTGCCAGCAGTTCGACAGGGTACCTTCACTATGGCTACACCTTC. Residues: CASSSTGYLHYGYTF.

The J gene is TRBJ1-2, the V gene TRBV21-1. TRBV21-1 is an annotated pseudogene. This CDR3 has 13 amino acids. The CDR3 DNA follows: TGTGCCAGCAGAATAGACGGGAACTATGGCTACACCTTC. Its translation: CASRIDGNYGYTF.

The V and J genes are TRBV19 and TRBJ1-1, with TRBD1 identical over 10 bases. J gave up 1 base and V 7 bases, and 3 bases lay outside the gene matches. The CDR3 length is 14 residues. Germline-derived CDR1 and CDR2 are LNHDA and SQIVND (reference sequence). CDR3 in amino acids: CASIGDRGNTEAFF. The CDR3 nucleotides are TGTGCCAGTATAGGGGACAGGGGGAACACTGAAGCTTTCTTT. Combining the CDR3 with reference TRBV19 and TRBJ1-1 gives the whole variable domain DGGITQSPKYLFRKEGQNVTLSCEQNLNHDAMYWYRQDPGQGLRLIYYSQIVNDFQKGDIAEGYSVSREKKESFPLTVTSAQKNPTAFYLCASIGDRGNTEAFFGQGTRLTVV.

In DNA, the CDR3 is TGCGCCAGCAGCCGAGGCGATGGTACTACTGAAGCTTTCTTT. Translation gives CASSRGDGTTEAFF. The chain employs TRBV5-1 and TRBJ1-1; unclear D gene. The CDR3 runs to 14 residues. The germline V gene has CDR1 SGHRS and CDR2 YFSETQ. V was shortened by 4 bases and J by 5 bases, with 15 bases between the two germline ends.

The rearrangement uses TRBV2 and TRBJ2-7; unclear D gene. V dropped 7 bases and J dropped 5 bases, with 12 bases sitting between them. This CDR3 has 12 amino acids. The germline V gene has CDR1 SNHLY and CDR2 FYNNEI. For the CDR3, the DNA is TGTGCCAGCATAGGTCAGGATAACGAGCAGTACTTC. Its translation is CASIGQDNEQYF.

CDR3: CASSQSGPRAGELFF. CDR3 nucleotides: TGTGCCAGCAGCCAATCAGGGCCGAGAGCCGGGGAGCTGTTTTTT. This chain connects TRBV3-1 (or the pseudogene TRBV3-2) to TRBJ2-2; tentatively, D is TRBD1 (5 bases). Trimming left V 2 bases short and J 6 bases short, with 13 bases between. Germline-derived CDR1 and CDR2 are LGHDT and YNNKEL (reference sequence). CDR3 length: 15 residues.

The V gene is TRBV5-8, the J gene TRBJ2-3, with a possible D match to TRBD1 (6 bases). Germline CDR1 reads SGHTS; CDR2 reads YDEGEE. The CDR3 covers 16 residues. Trimming cost V 0 bases and J 0 bases, with 11 bases left between them. In DNA, the CDR3 is TGTGCCAGCAGCTTGGAGGGACAAGCTAGCACAGATACGCAGTATTTT. Its translation is CASSLEGQASTDTQYF.

V gene TRBV2 combines with J gene TRBJ2-3, with 12 bases lining up with TRBD2. Trimming cost V 7 bases and J 8 bases; bases outside gene matches: 10. CDR1 and CDR2 (germline): SNHLY, FYNNEI. This CDR3 is built from 15 residues. The CDR3 DNA follows: TGTGCCAGCACCGCGACTAGCGGGGGCCCGGGTACGCAGTATTTT. This codes for CASTATSGGPGTQYF.

This rearrangement joins TRBV2 to TRBJ2-2; TRBD2 aligns across 7 bases. Germline CDR1 reads SNHLY; CDR2 reads FYNNEI. The CDR3 spans 20 residues. Unmatched junction bases numbered 19, after V lost 4 bases and J lost 2 bases. DNA of the CDR3: TGTGCCAGCAGTGGGGTGGACACTCTATCCGGGACTATCAACACCGGGGAGCTGTTTTTT. Its protein product is CASSGVDTLSGTINTGELFF.

This clone was observed a handful of times. The V gene is TRBV6-5, the J gene TRBJ2-7; 7 nucleotides agree with TRBD2. CDR1 MNHEY and CDR2 SVGAGI come from the germline V gene. The V segment lost 10 bases and the J segment 0 bases; nucleotides outside the gene matches: 12. The CDR3 is 15 residues long. CDR3 coding DNA: TGTGCCACTCGGGGATTAGCGGGTGGCTCCTACGAGCAGTACTTC. Protein product: CATRGLAGGSYEQYF.

This clone was recorded once. The chain joins TRBV28 to TRBJ1-4, with 11 bases matching TRBD1. Germline-derived CDR1 and CDR2 are MDHEN and SYDVKM. The CDR3 sequence is 14 residues long. Losses at the gene ends were 4 bases for V and 6 bases for J; bases not matched to a gene: 1. DNA of the CDR3: TGTGCCAGCAGTTCGGACAGGGGGCATGAAAAACTGTTTTTT. Amino acid sequence: CASSSDRGHEKLFF.

This rearrangement joins TRBV27 to TRBJ2-1; 7 nucleotides agree with TRBD2. The CDR3 length is 16 residues. Germline values: CDR1 MNHEY, CDR2 SMNVEV (reference sequence). Unmatched junction bases numbered 10, after V lost 5 bases and J lost 3 bases. This chain's CDR3 is CASSPITSAYYNEQFF. The CDR3 nucleotides are TGTGCCAGCAGTCCGATAACTAGCGCCTACTACAATGAGCAGTTCTTC.

This clone was found once. The V call is TRBV6-5, the J call TRBJ2-7, with 10 bases fitting TRBD1. V lost 2 bases and J lost 1; bases outside the gene matches: 5. The germline V gene has CDR1 MNHEY and CDR2 SVGAGI. The CDR3 length is 16 residues. The CDR3 here is CASSYTGQGVSYEQYF. The CDR3 nucleotides are TGTGCCAGCAGTTACACAGGACAGGGGGTTTCCTACGAGCAGTACTTC.

V gene TRBV27 combines with J gene TRBJ1-4; tentative D call: TRBD1 (6 bases). The germline V and J ends were trimmed by 4 bases and 0 bases, with 21 bases remaining between them. There are 19 residues in the CDR3. CDR1 and CDR2 (germline): MNHEY, SMNVEV (reference sequence). CDR3 residues: CASSYSGGGEYATNEKLFF. In DNA form, the CDR3 reads TGTGCCAGCAGTTACAGCGGGGGCGGTGAGTACGCAACTAATGAAAAACTGTTTTTT.

CDR3 in DNA: TGTGCCAGCACGGTTAGTACAGGGTACACTGAAGCTTTCTTT. Protein sequence: CASTVSTGYTEAFF. The chain links TRBV28 to TRBJ1-1, with D perhaps TRBD1 (6 bases). V shed 7 bases and J shed 3 bases, with 15 bases lying between them. The CDR3 contains 14 residues. Germline values: CDR1 MDHEN, CDR2 SYDVKM.

The chain recombines TRBV18 with TRBJ2-1; 7 bases align to TRBD2. From germline, CDR1 is KGHSH and CDR2 LQKENI. CDR3 length: 18 amino acids. V trimming: 5 bases; J trimming: 0 bases; junction bases outside the gene matches: 13. The CDR3 DNA is TGTGCCAGCTCAATCTCCCGGCTAGCGGTGAGCTCCTACAATGAGCAGTTCTTC. Protein: CASSISRLAVSSYNEQFF.

The V call is TRBV5-1, the J call TRBJ2-5; TRBD2 matches at 16 bases. Germline lookup yields CDR1 SGHRS and CDR2 YFSETQ. The CDR3 covers 18 residues. V was pared by 3 bases and J by 4 bases, with 9 bases of the junction left unmatched. The chain's CDR3 is CASSSGTSGRAGRETQYF. The CDR3 bases are TGCGCCAGCAGCTCCGGGACTAGCGGGAGGGCCGGGCGAGAGACCCAGTACTTC.

The V gene is TRBV15, the J gene TRBJ1-1; D is unclear. The CDR3 is made up of 14 amino acids. V was cut by 8 bases and J by 9 bases, with 22 bases left in between. Germline CDR1 reads LNHNV; CDR2 reads YYDKDF (reference sequence). CDR3 region: CATRSGLSGLQAFF. Written as DNA, the CDR3 is TGTGCCACCCGCTCGGGATTAAGTGGTCTCCAAGCTTTCTTT.

The chain couples TRBV4-2 to TRBJ2-1; D may be TRBD2 (5 bases). V lost 4 bases to trimming and J lost 2 bases, with 12 bases between them. The CDR3 totals 15 residues. The germline gives CDR1 LGHNA, CDR2 YNFKEQ. The CDR3 is CASSPHSAAYNEQFF. As DNA, the CDR3 is TGTGCCAGCAGCCCCCATAGCGCTGCCTACAATGAGCAGTTCTTC.

This sequence joins TRBV19 and TRBJ2-5; TRBD2 is a possible D gene (5 bases). Per germline, CDR1 LNHDA and CDR2 SQIVND (reference sequence). CDR3 length equals 13 residues. Trimming left V 1 base short and J 7 bases short, with 10 bases between. The CDR3 here is CASSIGERGTQYF. CDR3 nucleotide sequence: TGTGCCAGTAGTATAGGGGAGAGAGGGACCCAGTACTTC.